One sample yielded the 24 T cell receptor beta chains listed below, sequenced in a study of long-term antiretroviral therapy in people with HIV. Running of the v3.0 immunoSEQ assay took place at survey level. Sequenced by immunoSEQ multiplex PCR; TCRdb stores in-frame clones only, minus some. The table lists approximately 30,000 clones, 95% to 98% of them singletons. The sample consisted of unsorted PBMCs, taken 7.6 years after starting antiretroviral therapy. The source is a man aged 25 to 45 with HIV.

This clone was counted a single time. The chain is built from TRBV5-4 and TRBJ2-5; D unclear. Trimming pared 2 bases from V and 5 bases from J, leaving 4 bases between. Germline CDR1 SGHNT, CDR2 YYREEE (reference sequence). The CDR3 contains 11 residues. Written as DNA, the CDR3 is TGTGCCAGCAGCTTCGGCGAGACCCAGTACTTC. Protein product: CASSFGETQYF.

The chain recombines TRBV5-1 with TRBJ2-7; D ambiguous. CDR1 is SGHRS and CDR2 is YFSETQ in the germline V gene. Trimming took 4 bases from V and 5 from J, leaving 10 bases between them. The CDR3 covers 12 residues. CDR3 nucleotide sequence: TGCGCCAGCAGCCCCCCCGGAAACGAGCAGTACTTC. This gives the protein CASSPPGNEQYF.

V and J are TRBV27 and TRBJ2-3; perhaps TRBD1 as D (7 bases). This CDR3 region has 15 residues. Trimming removed 6 bases at V and 3 bases at J, with 16 bases between. Germline CDR1 MNHEY, CDR2 SMNVEV (reference sequence). The CDR3 DNA reads as TGTGCCAGCAGCCTGAGGAGGGGGCTAACAGATACGCAGTATTTT. It codes for CASSLRRGLTDTQYF.

The sample holds one count of this clone. The V call is TRBV7-2, the J call TRBJ2-5; D is ambiguous. V was clipped by 2 bases and J by 5 bases, with 9 bases between them. The CDR3 length is 13 residues. Germline CDR1 reads SGHTA; CDR2 reads FQGNSA. For the CDR3, the DNA is TGTGCCAGCAGCTTATCGTTACGGGAGACCCAGTACTTC. Protein product: CASSLSLRETQYF. The full variable domain, with the rest looked up from reference TRBV7-2 and TRBJ2-5, is GAGVSQSPSNKVTEKGKDVELRCDPISGHTALYWYRQSLGQGLEFLIYFQGNSAPDKSGLPSDRFSAERTGGSVSTLTIQRTQQEDSAVYLCASSLSLRETQYFGPGTRLLVL.

The rearrangement uses TRBV10-3 and TRBJ1-5; D not certain. Trimming pared 2 bases from V and 3 bases from J, leaving 8 bases between. Germline V CDR1 and CDR2: ENHRY, SYGVKD. CDR3 size: 14 residues. For the CDR3, the DNA is TGTGCCATCAGTGAGAATCCCTCCAATCAGCCCCAGCATTTT. This encodes CAISENPSNQPQHF.

The V call is TRBV6-6, the J call TRBJ1-4; weak D call: TRBD1 (6 bases). V gave up 4 bases and J gave up 13 bases, with 19 bases separating them. CDR1 and CDR2 (germline): MNHNY, SVGAGI (reference sequence). The CDR3 loop spans 14 amino acids. The CDR3 coding sequence is TGTGCCAGCAGTTTGGTGGGGGGCGACGGGGTACTGTTTTTT. It translates to CASSLVGGDGVLFF.

J is TRBJ2-4 and V is TRBV19; the match to TRBD1 covers 10 bases. Unmatched junction bases numbered 12, after V lost 3 bases and J lost 7 bases. The CDR3 runs to 17 residues. Germline assignment: CDR1 LNHDA and CDR2 SQIVND (reference sequence). CDR3 residues: CASSIPSRDRGGNIQYF. CDR3 coding DNA: TGTGCCAGTAGTATCCCCAGTCGGGACAGGGGAGGGAACATTCAGTACTTC. Full variable domain (outside the CDR3, taken from reference TRBV19 and TRBJ2-4): DGGITQSPKYLFRKEGQNVTLSCEQNLNHDAMYWYRQDPGQGLRLIYYSQIVNDFQKGDIAEGYSVSREKKESFPLTVTSAQKNPTAFYLCASSIPSRDRGGNIQYFGAGTRLSVL.

The chain carries TRBV5-4 and TRBJ1-1, with TRBD1 identical over 8 bases. Germline assignment: CDR1 SGHNT and CDR2 YYREEE (reference sequence). The V gene end was trimmed by 0 bases and the J gene end by 5 bases; junction bases not matched to a gene: 6. CDR3 length: 15 residues. The CDR3: CASSLGNRGATEAFF. CDR3 DNA sequence: TGTGCCAGCAGCTTGGGCAACAGGGGGGCGACTGAAGCTTTCTTT.

The rearrangement links TRBV2 to TRBJ2-7; D is perhaps TRBD1 (6 bases). This CDR3 contains 13 residues. Germline V gene data show CDR1 as SNHLY and CDR2 as FYNNEI. V was trimmed by 7 bases and J by 5 bases, leaving 15 bases between them. This CDR3 reads CASTRTETNEQYF. CDR3 bases: TGTGCCAGCACCCGGACAGAGACCAACGAGCAGTACTTC.

The chain combines TRBV19 with TRBJ1-5; 8 nucleotides agree with TRBD1. The CDR3 loop spans 16 amino acids. The germline CDR1 and CDR2 sequences are LNHDA and SQIVND (reference sequence). With 4 bases clipped from V and 7 bases from J, the junction kept 12 bases outside the gene matches. CDR3 nucleotides: TGTGCCAGTAGTACACGGACAGGGAAGGTCGACCAGCCCCAGCATTTT. Translated: CASSTRTGKVDQPQHF.

The genes are TRBV2 and TRBJ1-2; TRBD1 matches 7 bases. V lost 8 bases, J lost 4 bases, and 4 bases stayed unmatched. The CDR3 loop spans 12 amino acids. Looked up from germline, CDR1 is SNHLY and CDR2 is FYNNEI. CDR3 sequence (DNA): TGTGCCAGCGATACAGGGGCCTATGGCTACACCTTC. Translated: CASDTGAYGYTF.

The genes are TRBV12-5 and TRBJ2-5; no firm D call. V dropped 5 bases and J dropped 5 bases, with 9 bases sitting between them. Germline V gene sequence: CDR1 LGHNT, CDR2 FRNRAP. The CDR3 is 12 amino acids. The CDR3 region is CASGPGRETQYF. CDR3 nucleotide sequence: TGTGCTAGTGGTCCCGGACGGGAGACCCAGTACTTC.

The chain carries TRBV19 and TRBJ1-4; D gene unclear. V lost 3 bases and J 8 bases, leaving 19 bases between the germline ends. The CDR3 has 16 amino acids. Germline V gene sequence: CDR1 LNHDA, CDR2 SQIVND (reference sequence). The DNA of the CDR3 is TGTGCCAGTAGTATCGGGAACAAACTGGCCGGGGAAAAACTGTTTTTT. Protein product: CASSIGNKLAGEKLFF.

The J gene is TRBJ2-1, the V gene TRBV19; 7 positions match TRBD1. The trim removed 6 bases at V and 7 bases at J, leaving 12 bases unmatched. CDR1 LNHDA and CDR2 SQIVND come from the germline V gene (reference sequence). The CDR3 loop spans 15 amino acids. CDR3: CASSPHRGSRNEQFF. CDR3 DNA sequence: TGTGCCAGTAGCCCGCACAGGGGTTCGAGGAATGAGCAGTTCTTC.

The chain uses TRBV9 and TRBJ2-1; D gene ambiguous. Germline V gene data show CDR1 as SGDLS and CDR2 as YYNGEE. CDR3 size: 13 residues. V lost 3 bases and J lost 8, with 12 bases in between. CDR3 bases: TGTGCCAGCAGCGCACAGCCCATTGATGAGCAGTTCTTC. Translated: CASSAQPIDEQFF. The full variable domain, with the rest looked up from reference TRBV9 and TRBJ2-1, is DSGVTQTPKHLITATGQRVTLRCSPRSGDLSVYWYQQSLDQGLQFLIQYYNGEERAKGNILERFSAQQFPDLHSELNLSSLELGDSALYFCASSAQPIDEQFFGPGTRLTVL.

The chain employs TRBV19 and TRBJ2-6; 9 bases agree with TRBD1. V shed 8 bases, J shed 0 bases, and the junction held 14 bases outside the gene matches. The CDR3 sequence is 19 residues long. Germline assignment: CDR1 LNHDA and CDR2 SQIVND (reference sequence). The CDR3: CASLRWGQGLFSGANVLTF. The CDR3 DNA is TGTGCCAGTTTAAGGTGGGGACAGGGCCTTTTCTCTGGGGCCAACGTCCTGACTTTC.

The chain recombines TRBV6-5 with TRBJ2-2; tentatively, D is TRBD1 (5 bases). There are 14 residues in the CDR3. Trimming pared 6 bases from V and 3 bases from J, leaving 11 bases between. CDR1 is MNHEY, CDR2 SVGAGI, per germline. CDR3 sequence: CASRPRVYTGELFF. In nucleotides, the CDR3 is TGTGCCAGCAGACCCAGGGTTTACACCGGGGAGCTGTTTTTT.

This clone has only one observation. This sequence joins TRBV2 and TRBJ2-3; possibly TRBD2 for D (7 bases). Germline CDR1 SNHLY, CDR2 FYNNEI. V shed 5 bases and J shed 10 bases, with 19 bases lying between them. The CDR3 runs 14 residues. The DNA of the CDR3 is TGTGCCAGCAGTTATCGGGGGGCCATCGGCGCGCAGTATTTT. Translating it yields CASSYRGAIGAQYF.

J is TRBJ2-7 and V is TRBV7-9, with D unresolved. This CDR3 is 15 amino acids long. The germline V and J ends were trimmed by 5 bases and 2 bases, with 16 bases remaining between them. Germline CDR1 reads SEHNR; CDR2 reads FQNEAQ (reference sequence). CDR3 residues: CASSASGMGTYEQYF. CDR3 nucleotide sequence: TGTGCCAGCAGCGCCTCGGGTATGGGGACCTACGAGCAGTACTTC.

The V gene is TRBV7-8, the J gene TRBJ1-3, with TRBD1 as a possible D gene (5 bases). In germline, CDR1 is SGHVS, CDR2 FQNEAQ. This CDR3 comprises 14 residues. V lost 6 bases to trimming and J lost 8 bases, with 17 bases between them. This CDR3 is CASRPGTSGHTIYF. The CDR3 DNA reads as TGTGCCAGCAGGCCCGGGACGAGCGGGCACACCATATATTTT.

The chain uses TRBV29-1 and TRBJ2-7; D could derive from TRBD1 or TRBD2 (6 bases each). CDR3 length equals 13 residues. Germline lookup yields CDR1 SQVTM and CDR2 ANQGSEA. Trimming took off 6 bases at V and 4 bases at J, with 16 bases between the two ends. CDR3 sequence: CSVGGGPFYEQYF. The DNA for the CDR3 is TGCAGCGTAGGAGGGGGGCCTTTTTACGAGCAGTACTTC.

The CDR3 DNA is TGTGCCAGTAGTGTAGGGGGCCAGGGGGACAATGAGCAGTTCTTC. Its translation: CASSVGGQGDNEQFF. The chain is built from TRBV19 and TRBJ2-1, with 7 bases identical to TRBD1. After removal of 5 bases from V and 5 bases from J, the junction contained 9 bases not matched to a gene. The V gene's germline CDR1 is LNHDA and CDR2 SQIVND (reference sequence). The CDR3 runs 15 residues.

Regarding this clone: One end of the junction fails to match germline, which may point to a read error. The chain employs TRBV6-5 and TRBJ2-7, with D possibly being TRBD1 (6 bases). The CDR3 contains 13 residues. The germline V gene encodes CDR1 MNHEY and CDR2 SVGAGI. This CDR3 reads CASSYLQGGGEDF. In DNA, the CDR3 is TGTGCCAGCAGTTACTTACAGGGTGGGGGCGAGGACTTC.

V is TRBV4-1 and J is TRBJ1-2; D is unresolved. Trimming stripped 0 bases from V and 4 bases from J, with 21 bases between. Germline V lookup: CDR1 MGHRA, CDR2 YSYEKL. CDR3 length: 18 residues. The CDR3 DNA sequence: TGCGCCAGCAGCCAAGAAAACTACACGTTCGTGGGGTTCTATGGCTACACCTTC. Protein product: CASSQENYTFVGFYGYTF.